This entry concerns a single TCR beta chain. Its target is not known. These data are taken from a study of T cells in localized non-small cell lung cancer. Findings of the study overall: Appearances in adjacent lung were noted for a median approximately 50 of the top 100 tumor clones. Greater T cell density in blood accompanied longer overall survival.

The protocol was immunoSEQ multiplex PCR, while the TCRdb copy is restricted to in-frame clones and leaves out a portion. Here the sample spans about 78,000 clones, 84% being singletons. The V gene's germline CDR1 is SGDLS and CDR2 YYNGEE. Trimming took off 1 base at V and 4 bases at J, with 15 bases between the two ends. This CDR3 region has 15 residues. The receptor was derived from a man between 40 and 75 years old with stage I lung adenocarcinoma. The source was peripheral blood, collected before any cancer treatment. The V call is TRBV9, the J call TRBJ2-7, with D tentatively TRBD2 (6 bases). CDR3 region: CASSVSGENRYEQYF. CDR3 nucleotide sequence: TGTGCCAGCAGCGTATCGGGGGAGAATCGGTACGAGCAGTACTTC.